Listed below are T cell receptor beta chains from one sample, sequenced in a study of a mutant IDH1 vaccine in newly diagnosed glioma. Their antigen targets remain unknown. The data were produced by immunoSEQ multiplex PCR, yet TCRdb's version contains in-frame clones alone and is incomplete. The data show about 64,000 clones, approximately 85% seen once. The input for sequencing was PBMCs, taken from a glioma patient whose treatment included an IDH1 peptide vaccine. The origin of the receptors is a man aged 30-40 years with glioma. Both conserved end residues are part of each CDR3. D genes are given only for firm matches. Some rows mark clone size as missing; the rest say once, few, many or name a class of expanded clone.

J	size	V	D	CDR3	DNA
TRBJ2-7	-	TRBV27	-	CASSLWGGDEQYF	TGTGCCAGCAGTTTATGGGGGGGCGACGAGCAGTACTTC
TRBJ1-1	-	TRBV2	TRBD1	CASKTGGDTEAFF	TGTGCCAGTAAGACAGGGGGCGACACTGAAGCTTTCTTT
TRBJ1-6	-	TRBV7-9	-	CASSPQLSSYNSPLHF	TGTGCCAGCAGCCCCCAGCTGAGCTCCTATAATTCACCCCTCCACTTT
TRBJ1-2	-	TRBV5-4	TRBD1	CASSTTDRGHGYTF	TGTGCCAGCAGTACCACGGACAGGGGTCATGGCTACACCTTC
TRBJ2-1	-	TRBV10-3	-	CAISDPNLRGHRSSYNEQFF	TGTGCCATCAGTGACCCCAACCTCCGTGGACATCGAAGCTCCTACAATGAGCAGTTCTTC
TRBJ2-3	-	TRBV28	-	CASSPFYAGTKWATQYF	TGTGCCAGCAGCCCTTTTTATGCCGGGACAAAATGGGCGACGCAGTATTTT
TRBJ2-3	-	TRBV19	-	CASMQGPTDTQYF	TGTGCCAGCATGCAGGGCCCCACAGATACGCAGTATTTT
TRBJ1-1	-	TRBV28	-	CASSRTLLRSEAFF	TGTGCCAGCAGTCGTACCCTCCTCAGGTCTGAAGCTTTCTTT
TRBJ2-3	-	TRBV28	-	CASSNTDTQYF	TGTGCCAGCAGTAACACAGATACGCAGTATTTT
TRBJ2-7	-	TRBV7-9	-	CASSLKGYEQYF	TGTGCCAGCAGCCTGAAGGGCTACGAGCAGTACTTC
TRBJ2-3	few	TRBV19	TRBD1	CASSTASTGVTSTDTQYF	TGTGCCAGTAGTACAGCCTCGACAGGGGTCACTAGCACAGATACGCAGTATTTT
TRBJ1-1	-	TRBV6-4	-	CASSRDGWDTEAFF	TGTGCCAGCAGCAGGGACGGGTGGGACACTGAAGCTTTCTTT
TRBJ1-3	-	TRBV6-5	TRBD1	CASSTRGPAGNTIYF	TGTGCCAGCAGTACGAGGGGGCCAGCTGGAAACACCATATATTTT
TRBJ2-7	-	TRBV7-6	-	CASSLEGREQYF	TGTGCCAGCAGCTTAGAGGGTCGGGAGCAGTACTTC
TRBJ1-2	-	TRBV2	TRBD1	CASSAGDRGGGYTF	TGTGCCAGCAGTGCCGGGGACAGGGGAGGAGGCTACACCTTC
TRBJ2-7	-	TRBV30	TRBD1	CAWSSGTGFYEQYF	TGTGCCTGGAGTTCCGGGACAGGGTTCTACGAGCAGTACTTC
TRBJ2-3	-	TRBV11-2	TRBD2	CASSWGTRRAPDTQYF	TGTGCCAGCAGCTGGGGGACTAGGCGGGCGCCAGATACGCAGTATTTT
TRBJ2-3	-	TRBV9	-	CASSVEPTGDIDTQYF	TGTGCCAGCAGCGTAGAACCCACGGGGGACATAGATACGCAGTATTTT
TRBJ1-6	few	TRBV6-5	-	CASRKDSSYNSPLHF	TGTGCCAGCAGGAAGGACAGCTCCTATAATTCACCCCTCCACTTT
TRBJ1-6	few	TRBV7-9	-	CASSFQNPNSPLHF	TGTGCCAGCAGCTTTCAGAACCCTAATTCACCCCTCCACTTT
TRBJ1-4	once	TRBV5-5	TRBD1	CASSPGRAGGEKLFF	TGTGCCAGCAGCCCGGGGAGGGCAGGGGGTGAAAAACTGTTTTTT
TRBJ2-3	once	TRBV2	TRBD1	CASSASGQGSSTDTQYF	TGTGCCAGCAGTGCCTCGGGACAGGGGTCTTCTACAGATACGCAGTATTTT
TRBJ2-2	few	TRBV9	-	CASSVAAAGAGELFF	TGTGCCAGCAGCGTAGCGGCGGCTGGGGCCGGGGAGCTGTTTTTT
TRBJ2-5	once	TRBV7-6	-	CASSLGSQETQYF	TGTGCCAGCAGCTTGGGCAGCCAAGAGACCCAGTACTTC
TRBJ2-2	once	TRBV27	-	CVADSVAYTGELFF	TGTGTCGCCGACTCTGTCGCTTACACCGGGGAGCTGTTTTTT
TRBJ1-4	-	TRBV28	-	CASSELTPNEKLFF	TGTGCCAGCAGTGAGCTCACCCCTAATGAAAAACTGTTTTTT
TRBJ1-2	-	TRBV2	TRBD1	CASRGTVRGDYGYTF	TGTGCCAGCAGAGGAACGGTCAGGGGGGACTATGGCTACACCTTC
TRBJ2-5	-	TRBV21-1	-	CASSIGAAVPQETQYF	TGTGCCAGCAGCATTGGAGCCGCCGTTCCTCAAGAGACCCAGTACTTC
TRBJ2-7	once	TRBV11-2	TRBD2	CASSPSGRGYEQYF	TGTGCCAGCAGCCCGAGCGGGAGGGGGTACGAGCAGTACTTC
TRBJ1-1	-	TRBV12-5	TRBD1	CASGLGDRGTNTEAFF	TGTGCTAGTGGTTTAGGGGACAGGGGAACAAACACTGAAGCTTTCTTT
TRBJ1-4	-	TRBV5-1	-	CASSLVGGGNEKLFF	TGCGCCAGCAGCTTGGTCGGTGGGGGTAATGAAAAACTGTTTTTT
TRBJ2-7	-	TRBV5-1	TRBD1	CASSPGQGATLYEQYF	TGCGCCAGCAGCCCCGGACAGGGGGCGACCCTCTACGAGCAGTACTTC
TRBJ1-2	few	TRBV4-1	-	CASSQDRNYGYTF	TGCGCCAGCAGCCAAGATCGGAACTATGGCTACACCTTC
TRBJ1-4	-	TRBV6-1	-	CASILNEKLFF	TGTGCCAGCATTCTTAATGAAAAACTGTTTTTT
TRBJ1-1	-	TRBV11-2	-	CASSSEGVNTEAFF	TGTGCCAGCAGCTCCGAGGGAGTGAACACTGAAGCTTTCTTT
TRBJ2-2	few	TRBV13	-	CASSLRGATGELFF	TGTGCCAGCAGCTTACGCGGGGCCACCGGGGAGCTGTTTTTT
TRBJ2-7	-	TRBV6-6	TRBD1	CASSSRTGDYEQYF	TGTGCCAGCAGTTCCCGGACAGGGGACTACGAGCAGTACTTC
TRBJ1-5	-	TRBV27	-	CASSLRGANQPQHF	TGTGCCAGCAGTTTGCGAGGGGCCAATCAGCCCCAGCATTTT
TRBJ1-1	few	TRBV9	TRBD1	CASSVQQGWTEAFF	TGTGCCAGCAGCGTACAACAGGGGTGGACTGAAGCTTTCTTT
TRBJ2-5	-	TRBV29-1	-	CSVAGLYQETQYF	TGCAGCGTTGCCGGACTTTACCAAGAGACCCAGTACTTC
TRBJ1-2	-	TRBV6-4	-	CASKLTGNDYGYTF	TGTGCCAGCAAACTTACAGGGAACGACTATGGCTACACCTTC